These 31 T cell receptor beta chains came from one sample sequenced in a study of T cells in Graves' hyperthyroidism and ophthalmopathy. TCR beta CDR3 regions were amplified from RNA transcripts. Primed by the HTBI set, a first-round RT-PCR was run on the TCR CDR3. TCRdb reprocessed the multiplex PCR reads via MiXCR and lists one record per CDR3 protein. The repertoire holds 400,000 to 500,000 distinct CDR3 sequences, with approximately 15% as singletons. Sequencing was performed on blood. The origin of the receptors is a woman aged 18-35 years with Graves' hyperthyroidism.

This clonotype has at least ten counts. The rearrangement joins TRBV3-1 to TRBJ1-1; D perhaps matches TRBD1 (5 bases). Trimming took 4 bases from V and 1 from J, leaving 13 bases between them. From germline, CDR1 is LGHDT and CDR2 YNNKEL (reference sequence). The CDR3 is made up of 15 amino acids. For the CDR3, the DNA is TGTGCCAGCAGCCCAAGTGAAAGGGGGAACACTGAAGCTTTCTTT. This sequence encodes CASSPSERGNTEAFF.

The chain links TRBV12-3 or TRBV12-4 to TRBJ2-5; D unclear. With 4 bases removed from V and 11 bases from J, the gap between germline ends came to 11 bases. The CDR3 contains 11 residues. The CDR3 sequence: CASSSLGNQYF. As DNA, the CDR3 is TGTGCCAGCAGTTCCTTGGGGAATCAGTACTTC.

This clonotype was counted between two and nine times. Just one base apart from a much larger clone, this may be a read error. This chain connects TRBV3-1 to TRBJ2-5; D gene unclear. Germline V gene lookup returns CDR1 LGHDT and CDR2 YNNKEL (reference sequence). The CDR3 has 12 amino acids. The DNA of the CDR3 is TGTGCCAGCAGCCATGAGCAAGGGACCCAGTACTTC. The encoded protein is CASSHEQGTQYF.

This chain links TRBV20-1 with TRBJ2-3, with 8 bases aligning to TRBD2. Germline assignment: CDR1 DFQATT and CDR2 SNEGSKA (reference sequence). Germline trimming cut 5 bases from V and 10 bases from J; bases unmatched to any gene: 11. The CDR3 spans 13 residues. The CDR3 region has the DNA TGCAGTGCTGGCCGGAGCGGGAGTACTGCGCAGTATTTT. Its translation: CSAGRSGSTAQYF.

This clonotype was detected many times. The V gene is TRBV19, the J gene TRBJ2-5, with D unresolved. The V end was cut by 4 bases, the J end by 5 bases, with 11 bases between. This CDR3 is built from 13 residues. CDR1 is LNHDA and CDR2 is SQIVND in the germline V gene (reference sequence). CDR3 nucleotides: TGTGCCAGTAGTACCCTGTTGAGGGAGACCCAGTACTTC. This codes for CASSTLLRETQYF.

This clonotype came up many times. The gene calls are TRBV12-3 or TRBV12-4 and TRBJ1-1; D is undetermined. The CDR3 runs to 16 residues. The V end was cut by 6 bases, the J end by 0 bases, with 17 bases between. CDR3 sequence (DNA): TGTGCCAGCAGCCCCCGGACCGATAACATGAACACTGAAGCTTTCTTT. Amino acids: CASSPRTDNMNTEAFF.

This clonotype was detected many times. The chain uses TRBV27 and TRBJ2-5; D might be TRBD1 (6 bases). V shed 1 base and J shed 5 bases, with 20 bases lying between them. CDR3 length: 17 residues. The germline V gene has CDR1 MNHEY and CDR2 SMNVEV (reference sequence). This chain's CDR3 is CASSLYSSWERGETQYF. CDR3 DNA: TGTGCCAGCAGTTTATACTCCTCGTGGGAGAGGGGGGAGACCCAGTACTTC.

This clonotype was seen a handful of times. The V gene is TRBV20-1, the J gene TRBJ2-7; maybe TRBD2 (5 bases). The CDR3 sequence is 13 residues long. From germline, CDR1 is DFQATT and CDR2 SNEGSKA (reference sequence). The CDR3 loop reads CSPEGGSSYEQYV. The CDR3 bases are TGCAGCCCAGAGGGCGGTAGCTCCTACGAGCAGTACGTC.

This clonotype has at least ten counts. V is TRBV11-2 and J is TRBJ1-5; TRBD1 is a possible D gene (5 bases). Trimming shortened V by 1 base and J by 11 bases, and 12 bases separated the two germline ends. CDR1 SGHAT and CDR2 FQNNGV come from the germline V gene. The CDR3 contains 13 residues. CDR3 sequence: CASSLGGESAQHF. Here the CDR3 DNA reads TGTGCCAGCAGCTTAGGGGGGGAATCGGCCCAGCATTTT.

In this sample, this clonotype turned up many times. The chain recombines TRBV28 with TRBJ2-7; 8 nucleotides align to TRBD1. The CDR3 is made up of 14 amino acids. The J segment lost 4 bases and the V segment lost 6 bases, leaving 8 bases of the junction unmatched. Germline lookup yields CDR1 MDHEN and CDR2 SYDVKM. This CDR3 reads CASRDGQGGYEQYF. CDR3 DNA: TGTGCCAGCAGGGATGGACAGGGAGGATACGAGCAGTACTTC.

This clonotype was observed a few times. J is TRBJ2-2 and V is TRBV9, with D perhaps matching TRBD2 (6 bases). The germline V and J ends were trimmed by 2 bases and 1 base, with 12 bases remaining between them. CDR1 is SGDLS and CDR2 is YYNGEE in the germline V gene. This CDR3 region has 16 residues. The CDR3 protein is CASSVGPAGNTGELFF. DNA for the CDR3: TGTGCCAGCAGCGTGGGCCCAGCGGGGAACACCGGGGAGCTGTTTTTT.

This clonotype was recorded at least ten times. The chain carries TRBV6-6 and TRBJ2-3, with D possibly called TRBD1 or TRBD2 (5 bases each). V lost 1 base, J lost 3 bases, and 17 bases lay in between. This CDR3 region has 17 residues. The V gene's germline CDR1 is MNHNY and CDR2 SVGAGI (reference sequence). This chain's CDR3 is CASSYFRDSGLTDTQYF. The CDR3 DNA sequence: TGTGCCAGCAGTTACTTTCGAGACTCGGGGCTTACAGATACGCAGTATTTT.

This clonotype was counted ten times or more. The chain uses TRBV2 and TRBJ1-5; a possible D gene is TRBD1 (6 bases). Germline-derived CDR1 and CDR2 are SNHLY and FYNNEI. The CDR3 spans 14 residues. Trimming took 8 bases from V and 7 from J, leaving 18 bases between them. CDR3 DNA: TGTGCCAGCGGGGAGGGGGTTTTGGAACAGCCCCAGCATTTT. Encoded protein: CASGEGVLEQPQHF.

This clonotype has ten or more counts. This sequence joins TRBV18 and TRBJ1-4; D possibly corresponds to TRBD1 (5 bases). V was pared by 1 base and J by 5 bases, with 11 bases between. Germline loops: CDR1 KGHSH, CDR2 LQKENI. This CDR3 contains 15 residues. This CDR3 reads CASSPQDTPNEKLFF. The DNA of the CDR3 is TGTGCCAGCTCACCACAGGACACGCCAAATGAAAAACTGTTTTTT.

This clonotype has at least ten counts. The chain uses TRBV2 and TRBJ2-1; D uncertain. The V end lost 5 bases, the J end lost 12 bases, and 8 bases lay between the germline ends. Germline V lookup: CDR1 SNHLY, CDR2 FYNNEI. This CDR3 is built from 10 residues. CDR3 sequence reads: CASSNPLQFF. The CDR3 coding sequence is TGTGCCAGCAGTAACCCTTTGCAGTTCTTC.

This clonotype occurred many times. The chain employs TRBV30 and TRBJ1-2, with 7 bases lining up with TRBD1. This CDR3 contains 14 residues. Germline-derived CDR1 and CDR2 are GTSNPN and SVGIG (reference sequence). J gave up 6 bases and V 4 bases, and 11 bases lay outside the gene matches. The DNA for the CDR3 is TGTGCCTGGACGCGACAGGGATTGTCGAATGGCTACACCTTC. As protein: CAWTRQGLSNGYTF.

J is TRBJ1-2 and V is TRBV20-1, with 7 bases identical to TRBD1. CDR1 is DFQATT and CDR2 is SNEGSKA in the germline V gene (reference sequence). The V and J ends lost 6 bases and 0 bases, in that order; junction bases with no gene match: 4. The CDR3 has 13 residues. The CDR3 protein is CSATQGANYGYTF. CDR3 nucleotides: TGCAGTGCCACCCAGGGGGCTAACTATGGCTACACCTTC.

This clonotype was seen many times. The chain uses TRBV24-1 and TRBJ2-1; 14 nucleotides line up with TRBD2. Unmatched junction bases numbered 2, after V lost 3 bases and J lost 8 bases. Germline assignment: CDR1 KGHDR and CDR2 SFDVKD. This CDR3 is 15 amino acids long. CDR3 protein: CATSDPGLAGDEQFF. The CDR3 nucleotides read TGTGCCACCAGTGATCCGGGACTAGCGGGAGATGAGCAGTTCTTC.

This clonotype has ten or more counts. The rearrangement links TRBV30 to TRBJ1-1; D is possibly TRBD1 (6 bases). With 1 base removed from V and 11 bases from J, the gap between germline ends came to 14 bases. The CDR3 sequence is 12 residues long. The V gene's germline CDR1 is GTSNPN and CDR2 SVGIG (reference sequence). As DNA, the CDR3 is TGTGCCTGGAGTGACAGGGTAGAAGATGCTTTCTTT. Translation gives CAWSDRVEDAFF.

As to this clonotype: A read error is possible here, since a much larger clone lies one base away. The V call is TRBV11-2, the J call TRBJ1-3; D uncertain. This CDR3 contains 15 residues. The germline gives CDR1 SGHAT, CDR2 FQNNGV. CDR3 bases: TGTGCCTGCAGCGTCCTGGCAATGGATGGAAACACCATATATTTT. This sequence encodes CACSVLAMDGNTIYF.

This rearrangement joins TRBV6-1 to TRBJ1-2; a weak D match, TRBD1 (5 bases). The CDR3 extends over 14 amino acids. The germline V gene has CDR1 MNHNS and CDR2 SASEGT. With 1 base removed from V and 4 bases from J, the gap between germline ends came to 10 bases. CDR3 DNA: TGTGCCAGCAGTGAAGAGGGGCCGGGCTATGGCTACACCTTC. Translated, it gives CASSEEGPGYGYTF.

This chain uses TRBV7-9 with TRBJ2-7; D gene unclear. CDR3 length equals 18 residues. The V gene lost 2 bases and the J gene lost 2 bases, with 22 bases spanning the gap. CDR1 SEHNR and CDR2 FQNEAQ come from the germline V gene (reference sequence). CDR3 sequence (DNA): TGTGCCAGCAGCTTACCCCCCTGGCGGACGCCTATGACCTACGAGCAGTACTTC. It is translated as CASSLPPWRTPMTYEQYF.

This clonotype was observed at least ten times. CDR3 residues: CASSDRLVRNTEAFF. DNA for the CDR3: TGTGCCAGCAGCGACCGACTGGTGAGGAACACTGAAGCTTTCTTT. V and J are TRBV7-8 and TRBJ1-1; the D is unclear. With 5 bases removed from V and 1 base from J, the gap between germline ends came to 14 bases. The CDR3 consists of 15 residues. Germline CDR1 is SGHVS and CDR2 is FQNEAQ.

This clonotype was detected only a few times. The chain joins TRBV3-1 to TRBJ2-7, with D perhaps TRBD1 or TRBD2 (5 bases each). The CDR3 is 16 residues long. Germline loops: CDR1 LGHDT, CDR2 YNNKEL (reference sequence). With 1 base removed from V and 3 bases from J, the gap between germline ends came to 16 bases. The CDR3 coding sequence is TGTGCCAGCAGCCAAGGCCAATGGGGGTTAAGCTACGAGCAGTACGTC. This encodes CASSQGQWGLSYEQYV.

This clonotype was observed once. The rearrangement links TRBV20-1 to TRBJ1-5, with D uncertain. Trimming removed 2 bases at V and 1 base at J, with 3 bases between. CDR3 length: 12 amino acids. The germline gives CDR1 DFQATT, CDR2 SNEGSKA (reference sequence). DNA for the CDR3: TGCAGTGCTAGATACAGCAATCAGCCCCAGCATTTT. Its protein is CSARYSNQPQHF.

In this sample, this clonotype turned up many times. CDR3: CASSPWGGATEAFF. The CDR3 nucleotides read TGTGCCAGCAGCCCCTGGGGAGGGGCAACTGAAGCTTTCTTT. The rearrangement joins TRBV7-9 to TRBJ1-1, with D maybe TRBD1 (5 bases). This CDR3 has 14 amino acids. Per the germline V gene, CDR1 is SEHNR and CDR2 is FQNEAQ (reference sequence). Trimming cost V 5 bases and J 5 bases, with 15 bases left between them. Filled out from reference TRBV7-9 and TRBJ1-1, the complete variable domain reads DTGVSQNPRHKITKRGQNVTFRCDPISEHNRLYWYRQTLGQGPEFLTYFQNEAQLEKSRLLSDRFSAERPKGSFSTLEIQRTEQGDSAMYLCASSPWGGATEAFFGQGTRLTVV.

The chain carries TRBV2 and TRBJ1-2, with TRBD1 identical over 7 bases. The CDR3 is 13 amino acids. Germline CDR1 SNHLY, CDR2 FYNNEI. Losses at the gene ends were 5 bases for V and 4 bases for J; bases not matched to a gene: 4. CDR3 nucleotide sequence: TGTGCCAGCAGTACACAGGGGATCTATGGCTACACCTTC. It codes for CASSTQGIYGYTF.

Notes on this clonotype: A clone one base away is much larger, so this may be a read error. The CDR3 spells CASSFVLDGYGQYF. In DNA, the CDR3 is TGTGCCAGCAGTTTTGTATTGGACGGCTACGGGCAGTACTTC. This chain joins TRBV12-3 or TRBV12-4 and TRBJ2-7; no definite D call. CDR3 length: 14 residues.

This clonotype has at least ten counts. DNA of the CDR3: TGTGCCAGCAGCCAAGTGCGGGCGGCCCGCGGCCGTGAGCAGTTCTTC. It codes for CASSQVRAARGREQFF. The rearrangement joins TRBV3-1 to TRBJ2-1, with D maybe TRBD2 (5 bases). CDR3 length: 16 residues. The germline V gene has CDR1 LGHDT and CDR2 YNNKEL (reference sequence). Trimming removed 1 base at V and 9 bases at J, with 19 bases between.

On this clonotype: Germline is not matched at one junction end, which may reflect a read error. The chain uses TRBV3-1 and TRBJ2-1, with D uncertain. CDR3 length equals 15 residues. The germline CDR1 and CDR2 sequences are LGHDT and YNNKEL (reference sequence). Written as DNA, the CDR3 is TGTGCCAGCAGCCAAGTACTCGACTCACTCAATGAGCAGCTCTTC. This sequence encodes CASSQVLDSLNEQLF.

This clonotype was observed at least ten times. This chain joins TRBV5-1 and TRBJ2-5; D may be TRBD1 or TRBD2 (5 bases each). Germline CDR1 SGHRS, CDR2 YFSETQ. The CDR3 runs to 15 residues. V lost 5 bases to trimming and J lost 0 bases, with 14 bases between them. The CDR3 reads CASSSFSGHQETQYF. CDR3 coding DNA: TGCGCCAGCAGTTCCTTCTCGGGACACCAAGAGACCCAGTACTTC.